Included here is one T cell receptor (beta chain) sequence, with context. Its antigen remains unknown. There are 16 residues in the CDR3. Looked up from germline, CDR1 is MNHNY and CDR2 is SVGAGI (reference sequence). The ends lost 4 bases at V and 5 bases at J; junction bases unmatched: 13. Primers for the PCR totalled 60 Vbeta and 13 Jbeta. Sequenced by immunoSEQ multiplex PCR; TCRdb stores in-frame clones only, minus some. The repertoire holds around 200,000 clones, less than 90% seen once, with more than 1.5% in the top ten. The sample is drawn from a study of cytomegalovirus exposure and HLA in healthy donors. Findings and limits, study-wide: Later analysis demonstrated an association between a missense DCLRE1C variant and TCR beta V- and J-gene trimming. TCR beta chains associated with HLA were, in a later analysis, more clonally expanded than equally common others.

The rearrangement links TRBV6-6 to TRBJ2-7, with 8 bases lining up with TRBD2. The specimen sequenced was PBMCs. This receptor was taken from a man aged 45-65 years in good health and CMV-seronegative. CDR3 in amino acids: CASSSAGLVDRDEQYF. CDR3 nucleotide sequence: TGTGCCAGCAGTTCCGCGGGACTAGTGGACCGGGACGAGCAGTACTTC.